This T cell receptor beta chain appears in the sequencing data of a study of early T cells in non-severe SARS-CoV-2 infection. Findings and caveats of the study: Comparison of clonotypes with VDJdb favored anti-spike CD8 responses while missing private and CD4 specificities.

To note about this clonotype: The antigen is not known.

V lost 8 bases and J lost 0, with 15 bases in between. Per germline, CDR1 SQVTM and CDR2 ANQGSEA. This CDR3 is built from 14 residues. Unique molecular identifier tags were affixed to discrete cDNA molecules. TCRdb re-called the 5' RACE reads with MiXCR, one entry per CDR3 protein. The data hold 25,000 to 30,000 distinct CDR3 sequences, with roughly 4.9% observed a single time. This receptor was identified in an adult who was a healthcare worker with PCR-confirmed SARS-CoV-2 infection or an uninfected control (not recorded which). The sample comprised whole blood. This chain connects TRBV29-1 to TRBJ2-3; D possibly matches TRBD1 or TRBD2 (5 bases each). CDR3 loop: CSLGEGRSTDTQYF. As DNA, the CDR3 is TGCAGCTTGGGGGAAGGCCGAAGCACAGATACGCAGTATTTT.